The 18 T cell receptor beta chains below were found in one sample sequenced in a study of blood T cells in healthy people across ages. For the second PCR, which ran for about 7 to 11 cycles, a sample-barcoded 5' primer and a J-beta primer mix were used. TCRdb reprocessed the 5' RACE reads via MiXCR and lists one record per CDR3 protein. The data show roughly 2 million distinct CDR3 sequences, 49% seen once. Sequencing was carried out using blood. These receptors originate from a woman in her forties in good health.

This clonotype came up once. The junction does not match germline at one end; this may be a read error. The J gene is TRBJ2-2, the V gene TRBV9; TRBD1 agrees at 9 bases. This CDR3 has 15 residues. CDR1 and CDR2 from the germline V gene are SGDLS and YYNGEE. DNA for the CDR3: TGTGCCAGCAGCGTGGGGACAGGGAGGACCGGGGAGCTGTTTTTC. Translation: CASSVGTGRTGELFF.

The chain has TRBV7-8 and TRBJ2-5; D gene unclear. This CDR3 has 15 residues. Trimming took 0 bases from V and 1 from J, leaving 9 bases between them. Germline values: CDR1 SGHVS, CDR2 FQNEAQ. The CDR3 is CASSLAKYSQETQYF. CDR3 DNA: TGTGCCAGCAGCTTAGCGAAGTACAGCCAAGAGACCCAGTACTTC.

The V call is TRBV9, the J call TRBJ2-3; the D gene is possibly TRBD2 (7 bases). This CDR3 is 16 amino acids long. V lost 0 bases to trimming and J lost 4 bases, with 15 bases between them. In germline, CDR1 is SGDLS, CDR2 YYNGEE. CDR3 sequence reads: CASSVVGGAAPDTQYF. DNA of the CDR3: TGTGCCAGCAGCGTAGTGGGGGGGGCAGCCCCAGATACGCAGTATTTT.

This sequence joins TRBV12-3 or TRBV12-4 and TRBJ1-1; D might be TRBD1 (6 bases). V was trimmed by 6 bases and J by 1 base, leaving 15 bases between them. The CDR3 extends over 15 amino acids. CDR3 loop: CASRKHQGQNTEAFF. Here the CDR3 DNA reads TGTGCCAGCAGGAAACACCAGGGGCAGAACACTGAAGCTTTCTTT.

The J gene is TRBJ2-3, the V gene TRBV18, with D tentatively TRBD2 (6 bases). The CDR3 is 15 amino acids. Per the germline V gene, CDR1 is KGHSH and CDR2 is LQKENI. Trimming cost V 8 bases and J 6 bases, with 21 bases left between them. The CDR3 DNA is TGTGCCAGCGGCCCCGGGACTCTAAACACGGATACGCAGTATTTT. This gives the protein CASGPGTLNTDTQYF.

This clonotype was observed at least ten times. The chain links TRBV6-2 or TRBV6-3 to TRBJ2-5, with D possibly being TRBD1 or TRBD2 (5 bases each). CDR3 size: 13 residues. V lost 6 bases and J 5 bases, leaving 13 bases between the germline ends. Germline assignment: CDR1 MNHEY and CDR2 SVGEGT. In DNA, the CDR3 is TGTGCCAGCAGCTATGGGGGACCGGAGACCCAGTACTTC. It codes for CASSYGGPETQYF.

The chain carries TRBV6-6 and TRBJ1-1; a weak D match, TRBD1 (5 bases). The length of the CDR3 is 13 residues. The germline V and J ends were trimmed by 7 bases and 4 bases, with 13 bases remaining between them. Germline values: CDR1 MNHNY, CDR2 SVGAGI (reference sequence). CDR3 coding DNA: TGTGCCAGCACCTCGACGGGGGGCACTGAAGCTTTCTTT. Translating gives CASTSTGGTEAFF.

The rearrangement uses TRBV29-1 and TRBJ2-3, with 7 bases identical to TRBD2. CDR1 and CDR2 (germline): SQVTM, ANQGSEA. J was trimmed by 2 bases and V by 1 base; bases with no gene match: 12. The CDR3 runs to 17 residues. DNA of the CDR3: TGCAGCGTTGAAGTCTGGGCTAGCGGCACCACCACAGATACGCAGTATTTT. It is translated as CSVEVWASGTTTDTQYF.

CDR3 loop: CASSLATLYEQYF. CDR3 DNA: TGCGCCAGCAGCTTGGCGACACTCTACGAGCAGTACTTC. The chain joins TRBV5-1 to TRBJ2-7; D gene ambiguous. CDR3 length: 13 residues. The ends were cut back, 0 bases at V and 3 bases at J, with 7 bases in the middle. Per the germline V gene, CDR1 is SGHRS and CDR2 is YFSETQ.

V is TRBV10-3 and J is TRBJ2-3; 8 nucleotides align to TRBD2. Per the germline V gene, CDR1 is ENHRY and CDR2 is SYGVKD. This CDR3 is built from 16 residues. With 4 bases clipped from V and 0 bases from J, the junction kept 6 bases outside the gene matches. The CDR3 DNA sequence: TGTGCCATCAGTGGTTATCGCGGGGGGAGCACAGATACGCAGTATTTT. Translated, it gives CAISGYRGGSTDTQYF.

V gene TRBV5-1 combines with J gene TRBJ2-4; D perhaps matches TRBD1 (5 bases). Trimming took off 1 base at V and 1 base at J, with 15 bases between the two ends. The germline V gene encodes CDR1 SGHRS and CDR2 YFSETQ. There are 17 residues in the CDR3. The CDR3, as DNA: TGCGCCAGCAGCTTGTTTTGGGGCGCGTGGGCCAAAAACATTCAGTACTTC. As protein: CASSLFWGAWAKNIQYF.

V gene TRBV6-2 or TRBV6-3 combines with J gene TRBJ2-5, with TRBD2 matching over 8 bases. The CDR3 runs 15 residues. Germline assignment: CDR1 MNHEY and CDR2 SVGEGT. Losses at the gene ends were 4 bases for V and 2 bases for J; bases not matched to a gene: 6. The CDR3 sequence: CASSFGTRGQETQYF. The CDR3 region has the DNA TGTGCCAGCAGTTTCGGGACTAGAGGACAAGAGACCCAGTACTTC.

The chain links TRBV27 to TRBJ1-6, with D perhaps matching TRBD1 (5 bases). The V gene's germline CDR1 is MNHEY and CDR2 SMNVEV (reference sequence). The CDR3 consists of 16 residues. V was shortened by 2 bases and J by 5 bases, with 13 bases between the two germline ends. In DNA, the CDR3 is TGTGCCAGCAGTTTACTAGGGGTCAGCCATAATTCACCCCTCCACTTT. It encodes CASSLLGVSHNSPLHF.

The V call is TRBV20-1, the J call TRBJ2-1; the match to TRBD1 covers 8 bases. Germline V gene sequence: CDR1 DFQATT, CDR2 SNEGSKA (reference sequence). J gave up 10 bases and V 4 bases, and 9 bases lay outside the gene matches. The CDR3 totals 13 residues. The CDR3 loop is CSATDARGREQFF. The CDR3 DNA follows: TGCAGTGCTACAGACGCCAGGGGGCGCGAGCAGTTCTTC.

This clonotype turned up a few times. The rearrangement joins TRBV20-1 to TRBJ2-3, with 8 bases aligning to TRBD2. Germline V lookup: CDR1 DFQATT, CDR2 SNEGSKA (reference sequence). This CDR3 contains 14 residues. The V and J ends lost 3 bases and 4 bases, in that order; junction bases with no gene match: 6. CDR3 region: CSARKAGVADTQYF. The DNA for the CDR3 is TGCAGTGCTAGGAAAGCGGGGGTTGCAGATACGCAGTATTTT.

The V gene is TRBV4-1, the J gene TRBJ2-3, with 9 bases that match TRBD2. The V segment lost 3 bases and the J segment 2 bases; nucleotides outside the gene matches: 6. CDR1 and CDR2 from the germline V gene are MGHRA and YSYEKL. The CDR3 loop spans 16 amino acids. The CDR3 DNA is TGCGCCAGCAGCCAGGGCATAGCGGGGGACACAGATACGCAGTATTTT. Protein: CASSQGIAGDTDTQYF.

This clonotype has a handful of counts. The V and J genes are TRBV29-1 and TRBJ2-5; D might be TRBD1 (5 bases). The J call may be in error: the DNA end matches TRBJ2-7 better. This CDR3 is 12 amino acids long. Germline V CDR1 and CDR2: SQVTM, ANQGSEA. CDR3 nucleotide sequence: TGCAGCGTTTTAAGGGGTGGCAACGAGCAGTACTTC. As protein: CSVLRGGNEQYF.

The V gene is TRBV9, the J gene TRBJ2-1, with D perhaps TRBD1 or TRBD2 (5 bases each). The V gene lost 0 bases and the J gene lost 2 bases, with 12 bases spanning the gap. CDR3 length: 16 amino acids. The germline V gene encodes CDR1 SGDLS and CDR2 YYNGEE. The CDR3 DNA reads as TGTGCCAGCAGCGTAGGATTGGGGGATACCTACAATGAGCAGTTCTTC. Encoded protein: CASSVGLGDTYNEQFF. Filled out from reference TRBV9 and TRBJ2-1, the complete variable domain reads DSGVTQTPKHLITATGQRVTLRCSPRSGDLSVYWYQQSLDQGLQFLIQYYNGEERAKGNILERFSAQQFPDLHSELNLSSLELGDSALYFCASSVGLGDTYNEQFFGPGTRLTVL.